This TCR beta chain was recovered during a study of blood T cell repertoires in COVID-19. Germline CDR1 MGHRA, CDR2 YSYEKL. This CDR3 has 16 amino acids. The authors' processing: Amplification from reference gene primers served as the basis for estimated nucleated cell counts. Generated by immunoSEQ multiplex PCR, the TCRdb table keeps only in-frame clones and is missing some. The DNA gave D and trimming, while V, J and clone size come from that table. The sample carries about 64,000 clones, roughly 82% recorded once. Note on this clone: An end of the junction differs from the germline gene, which may be a read error.

This chain joins TRBV4-1 and TRBJ1-2, with TRBD1 matching over 9 bases. The TCR was taken from a woman between 55 and 75 years old with acute or convalescent COVID-19. Input material: peripheral blood. CDR3 protein: CASSQAPGQGLGGYTF. In DNA form, the CDR3 reads TGCGCCAGTAGCCAAGCCCCGGGACAGGGATTAGGAGGCTACACCTTC.